The next 23 T cell receptor beta chains were all read from a single sample in a study of T-cell memory formation after mild COVID-19. Each CDR3 protein is one row after TCRdb ran MiXCR on the 5' RACE reads. The table lists hundreds of thousands of distinct CDR3 sequences, 20% to 25% of them singletons. Sequencing input: PBMCs or a T cell subset sorted from them (not recorded which). These receptor sequences come from an adult woman who had mild COVID-19 (a few samples of this study predate the infection). Cell type and time point are not known.

The genes are TRBV5-1 and TRBJ1-1; tentatively, D is TRBD1 (5 bases). The CDR3 covers 15 residues. The germline V and J ends were trimmed by 0 bases and 1 base, with 10 bases remaining between them. From germline, CDR1 is SGHRS and CDR2 YFSETQ. CDR3 nucleotide sequence: TGCGCCAGCAGCTTGGGACAGCAGGGGAACACTGAAGCTTTCTTT. This encodes CASSLGQQGNTEAFF.

This chain connects TRBV4-1 to TRBJ2-2; 12 nucleotides match TRBD1. V lost 4 bases to trimming and J lost 9 bases; unmatched junction nucleotides: 6. Germline CDR1 reads MGHRA; CDR2 reads YSYEKL. The CDR3 has 15 amino acids. The CDR3 DNA reads TGCGCCAGCAGCCGGGACAGGGGGCGCGACCGGGAGCTGTTTTTT. Translation: CASSRDRGRDRELFF.

The chain joins TRBV20-1 to TRBJ2-1; 8 bases are shared with TRBD2. The CDR3 covers 12 residues. Germline CDR1 reads DFQATT; CDR2 reads SNEGSKA (reference sequence). Losses at the gene ends were 6 bases for V and 13 bases for J; bases not matched to a gene: 11. The CDR3 DNA follows: TGCAGTGCCCCAGGGCTAGCGGGCTCACAGTTCTTC. This gives the protein CSAPGLAGSQFF.

This clonotype was found a few times. The CDR3 bases are TGTGCCAGCAGCCTACAGACAGACCCTACCCCCCTCTCCTACAATGAGCAGTTCTTC. This encodes CASSLQTDPTPLSYNEQFF. This chain connects TRBV7-6 to TRBJ2-1; D is possibly TRBD1 (5 bases). Germline loops: CDR1 SGHVS, CDR2 FNYEAQ. V lost 5 bases and J 0 bases, leaving 23 bases between the germline ends. The CDR3 runs 19 residues.

The rearrangement joins TRBV11-1 to TRBJ2-7; 7 nucleotides align to TRBD1. The CDR3 runs 16 residues. The V and J ends lost 5 bases and 1 base, in that order; junction bases with no gene match: 11. Germline V gives CDR1 SGHAT, CDR2 FQDESV (reference sequence). The CDR3 protein is CASSPSRDRISYEQYF. The CDR3, as DNA: TGTGCCAGCAGCCCTTCCCGGGACAGAATTTCCTACGAGCAGTACTTC.

This clonotype appeared many times. One end of the junction varies from germline; a read error may be responsible. The chain has TRBV4-3 and TRBJ2-4, with D uncertain. Germline V CDR1 and CDR2: LGHNA, YSLEER. The CDR3 covers 16 residues. Here the CDR3 reads CASSEEFGRAKNIQYF. The CDR3 DNA sequence: TGCGCCAGCAGCGAAGAATTCGGGCGAGCCAAAAACATTCAGTACTTC.

This clonotype was detected a few times. V and J are TRBV5-1 and TRBJ2-1, with 7 bases identical to TRBD1. Germline V gene lookup returns CDR1 SGHRS and CDR2 YFSETQ. There are 16 residues in the CDR3. V lost 0 bases, J lost 4 bases, and 7 bases stayed unmatched. The CDR3 reads CASSLAKGGIYNEQFF. The CDR3 DNA reads TGCGCCAGCAGCTTGGCCAAAGGGGGCATTTACAATGAGCAGTTCTTC.

The V call is TRBV4-3, the J call TRBJ2-1; D remains unclear. Per germline, CDR1 LGHNA and CDR2 YSLEER. Trimming took off 1 base at V and 8 bases at J, with 12 bases between the two ends. This CDR3 comprises 14 residues. The CDR3 loop reads CASSQGKALYEQFF. CDR3 coding DNA: TGCGCCAGCAGCCAAGGGAAAGCTCTCTATGAGCAGTTCTTC.

The J gene is TRBJ1-1, the V gene TRBV27; the D is unclear. The CDR3 is made up of 15 amino acids. Deletions cut 5 bases from V and 1 base from J, with 14 bases between. Germline V lookup: CDR1 MNHEY, CDR2 SMNVEV (reference sequence). The CDR3 region is CASSLYNVGNTEAFF. In DNA, the CDR3 is TGTGCCAGCAGTCTCTATAACGTGGGGAACACTGAAGCTTTCTTT.

The chain recombines TRBV30 with TRBJ2-2; D may match TRBD1 or TRBD2 (5 bases each). This CDR3 contains 15 residues. V was clipped by 3 bases and J by 4 bases, with 15 bases between them. Germline-derived CDR1 and CDR2 are GTSNPN and SVGIG (reference sequence). This chain's CDR3 is CAWSRGPGGTGELFF. The CDR3 bases are TGTGCCTGGAGCCGGGGTCCTGGGGGCACCGGGGAGCTGTTTTTT.

This clonotype showed up just a few times. The gene calls are TRBV4-1 and TRBJ2-5, with TRBD2 matching 10 bases. Germline CDR1 and CDR2: MGHRA and YSYEKL. The V and J ends lost 4 bases and 5 bases, in that order; junction bases with no gene match: 7. This CDR3 contains 15 residues. The CDR3 bases are TGCGCCAGCAGCCCTACTCCGACTAGCGGGGAGACCCAGTACTTC. Translation: CASSPTPTSGETQYF.

The V call is TRBV5-6, the J call TRBJ1-2; 10 positions match TRBD1. Germline CDR1 is SGHDT and CDR2 is YYEEEE. This CDR3 spans 15 amino acids. The ends lost 4 bases at V and 4 bases at J; junction bases unmatched: 7. Here the CDR3 reads CASSRTGGTVYGYTF. CDR3 DNA sequence: TGTGCCAGCAGCAGGACAGGGGGAACCGTCTATGGCTACACCTTC.

This clonotype has just a few counts. The chain combines TRBV6-1 with TRBJ1-3; D is uncertain. Germline V gives CDR1 MNHNS, CDR2 SASEGT. This CDR3 comprises 13 residues. Between the trimmed V and J ends, which lost 2 bases and 0 bases, there was a span of 2 bases. The CDR3 here is CASSETSGNTIYF. In nucleotides, the CDR3 is TGTGCCAGCAGTGAAACCTCTGGAAACACCATATATTTT.

The chain is built from TRBV18 and TRBJ2-5, with 8 bases fitting TRBD1. Germline CDR1 and CDR2: KGHSH and LQKENI. The J segment lost 3 bases and the V segment lost 1 base, leaving 13 bases of the junction unmatched. CDR3 size: 18 residues. CDR3 in DNA: TGTGCCAGCTCACCACGGGGGCCCATGGCAGGGGGCGAAGAGACCCAGTACTTC. Its protein product is CASSPRGPMAGGEETQYF.

The rearrangement uses TRBV18 and TRBJ2-7; 9 bases align to TRBD1. V dropped 6 bases and J dropped 4; count of bases not matched to a gene: 7. Germline CDR1 and CDR2: KGHSH and LQKENI. This CDR3 region has 14 residues. The CDR3: CASSDRDRVYEQYF. The CDR3 bases are TGTGCCAGCTCGGACCGGGACAGGGTATACGAGCAGTACTTC.

This clonotype was found a few times. The chain combines TRBV5-1 with TRBJ2-1; 11 positions agree with TRBD2. Germline CDR1 reads SGHRS; CDR2 reads YFSETQ. The junction had 11 bases not matched to a gene; V was cut back by 0 bases and J by 3 bases. The CDR3 sequence is 19 residues long. In DNA, the CDR3 is TGCGCCAGCAGCTTGGGACAGTCGGGACTAGCGGAGTACTACAATGAGCAGTTCTTC. Translated: CASSLGQSGLAEYYNEQFF.

The CDR3 reads CASSIVGIRGELFF. CDR3 coding DNA: TGTGCCAGTAGTATCGTCGGGATCAGGGGGGAGCTGTTTTTT. The chain carries TRBV19 and TRBJ2-2; D might be TRBD2 (5 bases). The CDR3 loop spans 14 amino acids. With 3 bases removed from V and 8 bases from J, the gap between germline ends came to 13 bases. The germline CDR1 and CDR2 sequences are LNHDA and SQIVND (reference sequence). Together with reference TRBV19 and TRBJ2-2, the CDR3 gives the full variable domain: DGGITQSPKYLFRKEGQNVTLSCEQNLNHDAMYWYRQDPGQGLRLIYYSQIVNDFQKGDIAEGYSVSREKKESFPLTVTSAQKNPTAFYLCASSIVGIRGELFFGEGSRLTVL.

This clonotype was observed a few times. V usage is TRBV10-3 and J usage is TRBJ2-1; TRBD2 might be the D (6 bases). The CDR3 length is 14 residues. Germline loops: CDR1 ENHRY, CDR2 SYGVKD. V was shortened by 8 bases and J by 0 bases, with 11 bases between the two germline ends. This CDR3 is CAIGEAGSYNEQFF. The CDR3 DNA reads as TGTGCCATCGGGGAAGCGGGCTCCTACAATGAGCAGTTCTTC.

The chain is built from TRBV5-1 and TRBJ2-3; D possibly matches TRBD1 or TRBD2 (5 bases each). Trimming pared 6 bases from V and 2 bases from J, leaving 10 bases between. The CDR3 is 13 residues long. Germline CDR1 reads SGHRS; CDR2 reads YFSETQ. The CDR3 DNA follows: TGCGCCAGCACTCTGGGACCCACAGATACGCAGTATTTT. This encodes CASTLGPTDTQYF.

The genes are TRBV4-1 and TRBJ1-4, with D tentatively TRBD1 (6 bases). This CDR3 has 15 residues. V was cut by 4 bases and J by 5 bases, with 14 bases left in between. Germline values: CDR1 MGHRA, CDR2 YSYEKL. For the CDR3, the DNA is TGCGCCAGCAGCCGGCAGGGGAGTGAGAATGAAAAACTGTTTTTT. It yields the protein CASSRQGSENEKLFF.

This clonotype occurred a few times. This rearrangement joins TRBV5-1 to TRBJ1-4; no reliable D call. With 0 bases removed from V and 0 bases from J, the gap between germline ends came to 9 bases. The CDR3 has 16 amino acids. CDR1 is SGHRS, CDR2 YFSETQ, per germline. For the CDR3, the DNA is TGCGCCAGCAGCTTGGCCAAGGGAGCAACTAATGAAAAACTGTTTTTT. As protein: CASSLAKGATNEKLFF.

Many counts were recorded for this clonotype. V and J are TRBV5-1 and TRBJ2-1; the match to TRBD2 covers 12 bases. CDR1 is SGHRS, CDR2 YFSETQ, per germline. The CDR3 sequence is 18 residues long. Trimming took 4 bases from V and 1 from J; bases not matched to a gene: 9. The CDR3 DNA reads as TGCGCCAGCAGCAGGCCTAGCGGGAGGGCCGAGTCCTACAATGAGCAGTTCTTC. It is translated as CASSRPSGRAESYNEQFF.

This clonotype has only a few counts. The chain has TRBV2 and TRBJ2-5, with D hard to call. Trimming took 9 bases from V and 5 from J, leaving 13 bases between them. The germline V gene encodes CDR1 SNHLY and CDR2 FYNNEI. This CDR3 is built from 12 residues. The DNA of the CDR3 is TGTGCCAGAAGCCGAGATATTGAGACCCAGTACTTC. Its protein is CARSRDIETQYF.